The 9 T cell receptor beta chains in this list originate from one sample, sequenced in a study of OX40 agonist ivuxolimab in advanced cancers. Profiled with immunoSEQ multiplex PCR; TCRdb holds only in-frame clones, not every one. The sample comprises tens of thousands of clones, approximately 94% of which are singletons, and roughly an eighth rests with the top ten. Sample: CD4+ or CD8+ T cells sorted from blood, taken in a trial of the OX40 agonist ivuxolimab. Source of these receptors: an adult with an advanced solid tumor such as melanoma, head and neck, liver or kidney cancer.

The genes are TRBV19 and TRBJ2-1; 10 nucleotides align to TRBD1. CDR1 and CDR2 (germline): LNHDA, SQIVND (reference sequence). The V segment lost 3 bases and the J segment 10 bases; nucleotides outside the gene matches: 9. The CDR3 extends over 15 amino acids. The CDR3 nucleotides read TGTGCCAGTAGTATGACAGGGGGCGCTTTTAAGGAGCAGTTCTTC. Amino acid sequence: CASSMTGGAFKEQFF.

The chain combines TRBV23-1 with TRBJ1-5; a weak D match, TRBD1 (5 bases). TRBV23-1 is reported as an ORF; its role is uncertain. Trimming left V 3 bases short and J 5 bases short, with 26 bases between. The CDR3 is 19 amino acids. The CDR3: CASSHPQGQGYQIYQPQHF. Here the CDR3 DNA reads TGCGCCAGCAGTCACCCCCAAGGTCAGGGCTACCAGATCTATCAGCCCCAGCATTTT.

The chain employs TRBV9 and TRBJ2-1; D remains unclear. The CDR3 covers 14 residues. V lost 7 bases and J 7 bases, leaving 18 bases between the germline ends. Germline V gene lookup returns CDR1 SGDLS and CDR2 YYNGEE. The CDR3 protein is CASAHTPSWNEQFF. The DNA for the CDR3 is TGTGCCAGCGCCCATACCCCCTCGTGGAATGAGCAGTTCTTC.

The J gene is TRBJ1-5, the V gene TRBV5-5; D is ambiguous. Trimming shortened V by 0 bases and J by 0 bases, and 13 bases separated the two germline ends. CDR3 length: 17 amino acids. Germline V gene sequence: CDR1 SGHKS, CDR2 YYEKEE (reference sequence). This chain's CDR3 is CASSLGADAYSNQPQHF. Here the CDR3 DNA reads TGTGCCAGCAGCTTGGGGGCAGATGCTTATAGCAATCAGCCCCAGCATTTT.

CDR3 nucleotide sequence: TGTGCCAGCAGTTTCTCCAGGGGATCCGGTGGAGGCTACGAGCAGTACTTC. This translates into CASSFSRGSGGGYEQYF. The J gene is TRBJ2-7, the V gene TRBV28; D might be TRBD1 (6 bases). The CDR3 has 17 residues. Germline V gene lookup returns CDR1 MDHEN and CDR2 SYDVKM. The ends were cut back, 3 bases at V and 3 bases at J, with 21 bases in the middle.

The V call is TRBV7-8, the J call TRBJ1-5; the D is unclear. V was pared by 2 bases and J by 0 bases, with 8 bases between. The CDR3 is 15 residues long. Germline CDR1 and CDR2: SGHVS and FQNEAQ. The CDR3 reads CASSLWGGSNQPQHF. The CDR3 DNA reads TGTGCCAGCAGCTTATGGGGAGGTAGCAATCAGCCCCAGCATTTT.

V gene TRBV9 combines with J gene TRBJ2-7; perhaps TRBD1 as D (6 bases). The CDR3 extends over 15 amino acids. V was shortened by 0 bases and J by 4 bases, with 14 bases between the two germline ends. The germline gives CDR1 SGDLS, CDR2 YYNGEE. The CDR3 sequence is CASSVVGGTLYEQYF. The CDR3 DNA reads TGTGCCAGCAGCGTAGTTGGTGGGACACTTTACGAGCAGTACTTC.

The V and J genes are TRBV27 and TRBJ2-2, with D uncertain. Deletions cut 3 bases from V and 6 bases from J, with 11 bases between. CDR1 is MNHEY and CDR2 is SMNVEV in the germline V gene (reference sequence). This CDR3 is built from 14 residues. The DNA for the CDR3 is TGTGCCAGCAGTTTTGTGGGCCGATCCGGGGAGCTGTTTTTT. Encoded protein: CASSFVGRSGELFF.

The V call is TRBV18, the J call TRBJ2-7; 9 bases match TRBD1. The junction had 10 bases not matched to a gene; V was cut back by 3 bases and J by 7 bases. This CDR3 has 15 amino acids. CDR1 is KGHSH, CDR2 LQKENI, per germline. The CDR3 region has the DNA TGTGCCAGCTCACCTCGGGACAGGGAGGTGTCTGAGCAGTACTTC. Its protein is CASSPRDREVSEQYF. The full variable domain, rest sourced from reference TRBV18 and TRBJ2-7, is NAGVMQNPRHLVRRRGQEARLRCSPMKGHSHVYWYRQLPEEGLKFMVYLQKENIIDESGMPKERFSAEFPKEGPSILRIQQVVRGDSAAYFCASSPRDREVSEQYFGPGTRLTVT.